The 20 T cell receptor beta chains presented below share a single source sample, sequenced in a study of cytomegalovirus exposure and HLA in healthy donors. In the PCR, 60 Vbeta and 13 Jbeta primers were used. Assay used: immunoSEQ multiplex PCR; TCRdb lists only in-frame clones, some missing. The sample records under 200,000 clones, roughly 76% being singletons. Sequences were obtained from PBMCs. These receptors were collected from a human donor in good health.

The V gene is TRBV7-2, the J gene TRBJ2-7, with D perhaps TRBD1 (6 bases). This CDR3 region has 16 residues. Trimming shortened V by 5 bases and J by 2 bases, and 19 bases separated the two germline ends. Germline lookup yields CDR1 SGHTA and CDR2 FQGNSA. The DNA for the CDR3 is TGTGCCAGCAGCGCTCTCTCCGGGACACTTCCCTACGAGCAGTACTTC. Translation: CASSALSGTLPYEQYF. The whole variable domain, remainder taken from reference TRBV7-2 and TRBJ2-7, is GAGVSQSPSNKVTEKGKDVELRCDPISGHTALYWYRQSLGQGLEFLIYFQGNSAPDKSGLPSDRFSAERTGGSVSTLTIQRTQQEDSAVYLCASSALSGTLPYEQYFGPGTRLTVT.

The V and J genes are TRBV7-2 and TRBJ2-5, with TRBD1 matching over 9 bases. Germline CDR1 is SGHTA and CDR2 is FQGNSA. The CDR3 covers 16 residues. Trimming removed 3 bases from V and 4 bases from J; junction bases left unmatched: 9. CDR3 sequence: CASSFGQGRAGETQYF. The CDR3 bases are TGTGCCAGCAGCTTCGGACAGGGGCGAGCAGGAGAGACCCAGTACTTC.

A few counts support this clone. V gene TRBV7-2 combines with J gene TRBJ2-1; 10 bases are shared with TRBD2. Per germline, CDR1 SGHTA and CDR2 FQGNSA. This CDR3 has 15 residues. The V and J ends lost 1 base and 9 bases, in that order; junction bases with no gene match: 6. The CDR3 coding sequence is TGTGCCAGCAGCTTAGGGCCTAGCGGGGGATCTGAGCAGTTCTTC. Residues: CASSLGPSGGSEQFF.

The V gene is TRBV7-2, the J gene TRBJ1-2; 9 positions agree with TRBD1. The CDR3 length is 17 residues. Per the germline V gene, CDR1 is SGHTA and CDR2 is FQGNSA. J was trimmed by 4 bases and V by 0 bases; bases with no gene match: 9. The CDR3 bases are TGTGCCAGCAGCTTAGCGGGACAGGGAATGGTGGGCTATGGCTACACCTTC. As protein: CASSLAGQGMVGYGYTF.

The CDR3 loop is CASSLAAGGLSYEQYF. The CDR3 DNA sequence: TGCGCCAGCAGCTTGGCGGCGGGGGGCCTCTCCTACGAGCAGTACTTC. This chain connects TRBV5-1 to TRBJ2-7, with 8 positions matching TRBD2. In germline, CDR1 is SGHRS, CDR2 YFSETQ. Trimming at V came to 0 bases and at J to 0 bases, leaving 5 bases not matched to a gene. The CDR3 covers 16 residues.

This clone has more than one count but fewer than ten. The rearrangement uses TRBV7-2 and TRBJ2-2; 9 nucleotides agree with TRBD1. Germline trimming cut 3 bases from V and 7 bases from J; bases unmatched to any gene: 3. CDR3 length equals 14 residues. Per the germline V gene, CDR1 is SGHTA and CDR2 is FQGNSA. The CDR3 protein is CASSFGTGYGELFF. In nucleotides, the CDR3 is TGTGCCAGCAGCTTCGGGACAGGGTACGGGGAGCTGTTTTTT. The whole variable domain, remainder taken from reference TRBV7-2 and TRBJ2-2, is GAGVSQSPSNKVTEKGKDVELRCDPISGHTALYWYRQSLGQGLEFLIYFQGNSAPDKSGLPSDRFSAERTGGSVSTLTIQRTQQEDSAVYLCASSFGTGYGELFFGEGSRLTVL.

The chain joins TRBV19 to TRBJ1-1, with 7 positions matching TRBD1. The germline gives CDR1 LNHDA, CDR2 SQIVND (reference sequence). V lost 5 bases, J lost 8 bases, and 5 bases stayed unmatched. CDR3 length equals 12 residues. The DNA of the CDR3 is TGTGCCAGTAGTCGACAGGGAAGCGAAGCTTTCTTT. This translates into CASSRQGSEAFF.

V is TRBV4-2 and J is TRBJ2-3, with 9 bases aligning to TRBD2. The CDR3 covers 18 residues. The junction had 9 bases not matched to a gene; V was cut back by 1 base and J by 1 base. Germline-derived CDR1 and CDR2 are LGHNA and YNFKEQ. CDR3 DNA sequence: TGTGCCAGCAGCCAAGGTGGCGGGGGGGCCTTTGGCACAGATACGCAGTATTTT. It yields the protein CASSQGGGGAFGTDTQYF.

The chain couples TRBV10-3 to TRBJ1-1; 8 bases fit TRBD1. The CDR3 has 13 residues. CDR1 ENHRY and CDR2 SYGVKD come from the germline V gene. V trimming: 10 bases; J trimming: 5 bases; junction bases outside the gene matches: 9. The CDR3 protein is CATTGQAETEAFF. The CDR3 DNA reads TGTGCCACCACGGGACAGGCCGAGACTGAAGCTTTCTTT.

The chain carries TRBV7-2 and TRBJ2-5; D is perhaps TRBD2 (6 bases). The length of the CDR3 is 13 residues. Trimming shortened V by 5 bases and J by 4 bases, and 11 bases separated the two germline ends. Germline-derived CDR1 and CDR2 are SGHTA and FQGNSA. The CDR3 bases are TGTGCCAGCAGCCCGAGGGGAGGAGAGACCCAGTACTTC. It translates to CASSPRGGETQYF.

This rearrangement joins TRBV4-2 to TRBJ2-7; D remains ambiguous. Germline V gives CDR1 LGHNA, CDR2 YNFKEQ. Trimming took 3 bases from V and 1 from J, leaving 7 bases between them. The CDR3 sequence is 13 residues long. The CDR3 DNA reads as TGTGCCAGCAGCCAGTCTGTATCCTACGAGCAGTACTTC. Translation gives CASSQSVSYEQYF.

This clone was seen once. V gene TRBV19 combines with J gene TRBJ2-3; 7 bases align to TRBD1. This CDR3 region has 13 residues. V shed 6 bases, J shed 5 bases, and the junction held 5 bases outside the gene matches. In germline, CDR1 is LNHDA, CDR2 SQIVND (reference sequence). In nucleotides, the CDR3 is TGTGCCAGTAGATGGGGACAGTTAGATACGCAGTATTTT. It is translated as CASRWGQLDTQYF.

This clone came up once. The rearrangement links TRBV7-6 to TRBJ1-2; 10 nucleotides match TRBD1. From germline, CDR1 is SGHVS and CDR2 FNYEAQ. Unmatched junction bases numbered 4, after V lost 8 bases and J lost 7 bases. CDR3 size: 12 residues. CDR3 protein: CASSDRGLGYTF. CDR3 bases: TGTGCCAGCTCTGACAGGGGGCTTGGCTACACCTTC.

J is TRBJ2-1 and V is TRBV4-1; no definite D call. This CDR3 is 14 amino acids long. V dropped 0 bases and J dropped 6 bases, with 9 bases sitting between them. The germline V gene has CDR1 MGHRA and CDR2 YSYEKL. Written as DNA, the CDR3 is TGCGCCAGCAGCCAAGACTGGAGTTTCAATGAGCAGTTCTTC. It yields the protein CASSQDWSFNEQFF.

The chain employs TRBV27 and TRBJ1-6, with TRBD1 as a possible D gene (5 bases). The CDR3 has 15 amino acids. The germline V and J ends were trimmed by 7 bases and 7 bases, with 17 bases remaining between them. CDR1 MNHEY and CDR2 SMNVEV come from the germline V gene (reference sequence). The CDR3 bases are TGTGCCAGCACCTGGGGGGGGATGATGAATTCACCCCTCCACTTT. Its translation: CASTWGGMMNSPLHF.

The chain recombines TRBV2 with TRBJ2-3; D ambiguous. V dropped 5 bases and J dropped 5 bases, with 17 bases sitting between them. The CDR3 extends over 15 amino acids. In germline, CDR1 is SNHLY, CDR2 FYNNEI. The CDR3 sequence is CASSLTPPEVDTQYF. The CDR3 nucleotides read TGTGCCAGCAGTTTGACCCCACCCGAGGTAGATACGCAGTATTTT. Filled out from reference TRBV2 and TRBJ2-3, the complete variable domain reads EPEVTQTPSHQVTQMGQEVILRCVPISNHLYFYWYRQILGQKVEFLVSFYNNEISEKSEIFDDQFSVERPDGSNFTLKIRSTKLEDSAMYFCASSLTPPEVDTQYFGPGTRLTVL.

This clone was found a few times. The chain carries TRBV6-6 and TRBJ2-7; tentative D call: TRBD1 (6 bases). V was pared by 6 bases and J by 6 bases, with 12 bases between. CDR1 is MNHNY, CDR2 SVGAGI, per germline (reference sequence). The CDR3 length is 12 residues. CDR3 in amino acids: CASRPTGTEQYF. CDR3 bases: TGTGCCAGCAGACCCACAGGGACCGAGCAGTACTTC.

The rearrangement uses TRBV5-6 and TRBJ1-2; tentative D call: TRBD1 (6 bases). Looked up from germline, CDR1 is SGHDT and CDR2 is YYEEEE. V was cut by 0 bases and J by 4 bases, with 10 bases left in between. The CDR3 has 14 amino acids. CDR3 sequence: CASSLAAGVYGYTF. CDR3 DNA sequence: TGTGCCAGCAGCTTGGCTGCAGGGGTCTATGGCTACACCTTC. The full variable domain, its missing parts supplied by reference TRBV5-6 and TRBJ1-2, is DAGVTQSPTHLIKTRGQQVTLRCSPKSGHDTVSWYQQALGQGPQFIFQYYEEEERQRGNFPDRFSGHQFPNYSSELNVNALLLGDSALYLCASSLAAGVYGYTFGSGTRLTVV.

This clone was counted a few times. The gene calls are TRBV5-6 and TRBJ1-2, with D possibly matching TRBD1 (5 bases). Trimming took 2 bases from V and 2 from J, leaving 10 bases between them. There are 14 residues in the CDR3. The germline CDR1 and CDR2 sequences are SGHDT and YYEEEE. The CDR3 DNA reads as TGTGCCAGCAGCTTTGGGCAGGGCAACTATGGCTACACCTTC. Translating gives CASSFGQGNYGYTF.

The genes are TRBV5-1 and TRBJ1-1; D is perhaps TRBD1 (6 bases). There are 14 residues in the CDR3. Between the trimmed V and J ends, which lost 2 bases and 3 bases, there was a span of 11 bases. CDR1 SGHRS and CDR2 YFSETQ come from the germline V gene. CDR3 DNA sequence: TGCGCCAGCAGCTTACAGGGTAAAGACACTGAAGCTTTCTTT. It translates to CASSLQGKDTEAFF.